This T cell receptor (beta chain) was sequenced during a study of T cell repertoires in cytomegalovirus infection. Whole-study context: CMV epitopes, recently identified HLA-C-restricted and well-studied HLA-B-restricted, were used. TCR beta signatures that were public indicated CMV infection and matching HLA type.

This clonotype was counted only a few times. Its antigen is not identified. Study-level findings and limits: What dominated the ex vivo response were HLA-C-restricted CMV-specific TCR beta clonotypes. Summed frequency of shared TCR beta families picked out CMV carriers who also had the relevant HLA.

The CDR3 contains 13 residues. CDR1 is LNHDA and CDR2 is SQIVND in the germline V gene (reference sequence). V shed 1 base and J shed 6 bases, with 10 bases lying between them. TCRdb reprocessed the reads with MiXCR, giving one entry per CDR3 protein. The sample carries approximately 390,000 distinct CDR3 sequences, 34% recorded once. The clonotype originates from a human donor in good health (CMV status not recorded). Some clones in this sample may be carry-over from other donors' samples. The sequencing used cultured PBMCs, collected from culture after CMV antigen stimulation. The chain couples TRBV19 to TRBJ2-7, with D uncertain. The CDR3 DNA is TGTGCCAGTAGTATAGTGCCCTCGAGCGAGCAGTACTTC. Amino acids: CASSIVPSSEQYF.